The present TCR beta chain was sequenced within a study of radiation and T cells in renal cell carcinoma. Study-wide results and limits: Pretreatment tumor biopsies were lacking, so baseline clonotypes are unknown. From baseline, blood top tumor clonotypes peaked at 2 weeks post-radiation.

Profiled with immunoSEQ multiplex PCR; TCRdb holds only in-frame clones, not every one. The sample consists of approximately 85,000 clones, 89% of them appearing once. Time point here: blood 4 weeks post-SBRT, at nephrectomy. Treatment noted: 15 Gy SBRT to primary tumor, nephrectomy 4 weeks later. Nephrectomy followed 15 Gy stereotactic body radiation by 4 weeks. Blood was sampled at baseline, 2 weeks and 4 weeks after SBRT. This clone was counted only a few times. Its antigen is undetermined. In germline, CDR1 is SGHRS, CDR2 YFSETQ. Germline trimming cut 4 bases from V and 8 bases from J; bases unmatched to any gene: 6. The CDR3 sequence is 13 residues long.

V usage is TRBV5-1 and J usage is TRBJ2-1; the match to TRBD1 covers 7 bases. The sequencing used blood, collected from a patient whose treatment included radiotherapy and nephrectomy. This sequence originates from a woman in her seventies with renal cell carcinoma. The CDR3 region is CASSTHRGHEQFF. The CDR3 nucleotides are TGCGCCAGCAGCACCCACAGGGGCCATGAGCAGTTCTTC.